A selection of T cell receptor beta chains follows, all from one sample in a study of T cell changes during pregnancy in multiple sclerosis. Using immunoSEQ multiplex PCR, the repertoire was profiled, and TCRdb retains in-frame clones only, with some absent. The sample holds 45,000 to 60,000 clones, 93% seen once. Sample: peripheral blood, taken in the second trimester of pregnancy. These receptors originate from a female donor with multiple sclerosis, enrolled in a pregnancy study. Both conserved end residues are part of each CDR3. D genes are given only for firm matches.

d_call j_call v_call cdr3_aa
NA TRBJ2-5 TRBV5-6 CASSFRETGSRETQYF
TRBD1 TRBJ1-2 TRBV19 CASTMTGGYGYTF
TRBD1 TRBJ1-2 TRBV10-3 CAISETGGSSSGYTF
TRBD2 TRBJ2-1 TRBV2 CASSEAGTSGRDGNEQFF
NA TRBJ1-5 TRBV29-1 CSVTYEKPQQPQHF
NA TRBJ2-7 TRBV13 CASSLERSYEQYF
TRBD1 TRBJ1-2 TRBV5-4 CASSMDRGLGYTF
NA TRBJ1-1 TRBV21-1 CASTFDRLNTEAFF
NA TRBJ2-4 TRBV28 CASSSSVEAKNIQYF
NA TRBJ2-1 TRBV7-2 CASSLVVVAASYNEQFF